What follows are 27 T cell receptor beta chains derived from one specimen sequenced in a study of vaccination effects on CD4 cells after COVID-19. These TCRs' antigens remain unknown. Assay: immunoSEQ multiplex PCR; the TCRdb copy retains only in-frame clones and omits some. This sample has roughly 34,000 clones; approximately 70% occur once, and the top ten carry 3.8%. The culture ran for 10 days, and then CD4+ T cells were isolated. The specimen was CD4+ T cells from PBMCs cultured without peptide, collected before COVID-19 vaccination. The source of these receptors is a human donor who received a COVID-19 vaccine.

The rearrangement uses TRBV10-2 and TRBJ1-2; D perhaps matches TRBD1 (6 bases). The V gene's germline CDR1 is WSHSY and CDR2 SAAADI. The CDR3 totals 13 residues. V lost 5 bases and J lost 1, with 8 bases in between. CDR3 sequence reads: CASSRTDNYGYTF. The CDR3 DNA reads as TGCGCCAGCAGTAGGACAGATAACTATGGCTACACCTTC.

This rearrangement joins TRBV2 to TRBJ1-4, with TRBD1 as a possible D gene (6 bases). CDR3 length equals 14 residues. Trimming cost V 6 bases and J 8 bases, with 16 bases left between them. Per germline, CDR1 SNHLY and CDR2 FYNNEI. The DNA for the CDR3 is TGTGCCAGCAGGGAACAGGGAGAAGGGGAAAAACTGTTTTTT. Encoded protein: CASREQGEGEKLFF.

V and J are TRBV5-1 and TRBJ1-2; TRBD1 is a possible D gene (6 bases). The CDR3 length is 14 residues. The germline gives CDR1 SGHRS, CDR2 YFSETQ. The V end was cut by 2 bases, the J end by 7 bases, with 15 bases between. CDR3 sequence: CASSFHRESVGYTF. The CDR3 coding sequence is TGCGCCAGCAGCTTTCACAGGGAATCGGTTGGCTACACCTTC.

The chain recombines TRBV29-1 with TRBJ1-2; a weak D match, TRBD1 (6 bases). Trimming took 5 bases from V and 6 from J, leaving 22 bases between them. The V gene's germline CDR1 is SQVTM and CDR2 ANQGSEA. The CDR3 sequence is 15 residues long. The CDR3 region has the DNA TGCAGCGTTCCAAGAGGGGCAGGGGCTAGCGATGGCTACACCTTC. Its protein product is CSVPRGAGASDGYTF.

V and J are TRBV5-1 and TRBJ2-2, with D unresolved. Between the trimmed V and J ends, which lost 1 base and 3 bases, there was a span of 10 bases. The CDR3 runs to 15 residues. CDR1 is SGHRS and CDR2 is YFSETQ in the germline V gene. CDR3: CASSLLGSDTGELFF. CDR3 bases: TGCGCCAGCAGCTTGCTGGGGTCCGACACCGGGGAGCTGTTTTTT.

The rearrangement links TRBV6-1 to TRBJ2-3, with TRBD2 identical over 9 bases. There are 16 residues in the CDR3. The germline CDR1 and CDR2 sequences are MNHNS and SASEGT. The ends lost 2 bases at V and 8 bases at J; junction bases unmatched: 11. The CDR3 bases are TGTGCCAGCAGTGAATTAGGTACTAGCGGGTGGCGTACGCAGTATTTT. Residues: CASSELGTSGWRTQYF.

V gene TRBV5-1 combines with J gene TRBJ2-7; 9 bases are a match to TRBD2. The CDR3 is made up of 14 amino acids. Germline V lookup: CDR1 SGHRS, CDR2 YFSETQ. J lost 0 bases, V lost 5 bases, and 3 bases had no gene match. CDR3 in DNA: TGCGCCAGCAGGTCTAGCGGGGCCTCCTACGAGCAGTACTTC. Residues: CASRSSGASYEQYF.

This clone was observed once. The chain uses TRBV19 and TRBJ2-1; 10 bases fit TRBD2. J lost 4 bases, V lost 5 bases, and 8 bases had no gene match. The CDR3 extends over 16 amino acids. Germline CDR1 and CDR2: LNHDA and SQIVND (reference sequence). The DNA of the CDR3 is TGTGCCAGTAGTCGATCGGGACTAGCGACATACAATGAGCAGTTCTTC. Protein sequence: CASSRSGLATYNEQFF.

The chain's CDR3 is CASSLDASYEQYF. Written as DNA, the CDR3 is TGTGCCAGCAGCTTGGATGCGTCCTACGAGCAGTACTTC. This chain uses TRBV5-4 with TRBJ2-7; no definite D call. Trimming took off 0 bases at V and 1 base at J, with 5 bases between the two ends. The CDR3 is 13 residues long. Germline CDR1 is SGHNT and CDR2 is YYREEE (reference sequence).

The CDR3 sequence is CASQGGHGTQYF. The CDR3 DNA is TGTGCCAGTCAGGGGGGGCATGGTACGCAGTATTTT. The V and J genes are TRBV6-5 and TRBJ2-3; D is possibly TRBD1 or TRBD2 (7 bases each). V gave up 9 bases and J gave up 8 bases, with 15 bases separating them. The germline CDR1 and CDR2 sequences are MNHEY and SVGAGI. The CDR3 is 12 residues long.

V usage is TRBV4-1 and J usage is TRBJ1-2; D is unclear. Germline loops: CDR1 MGHRA, CDR2 YSYEKL. The CDR3 sequence is 13 residues long. The V end was cut by 0 bases, the J end by 2 bases, with 4 bases between. The CDR3 here is CASSQDRNYGYTF. The CDR3 nucleotides are TGCGCCAGCAGCCAAGACAGGAACTATGGCTACACCTTC.

The chain combines TRBV7-8 with TRBJ1-2, with D hard to call. The ends were cut back, 2 bases at V and 7 bases at J, with 8 bases in the middle. This CDR3 is built from 12 residues. Germline V gives CDR1 SGHVS, CDR2 FQNEAQ. The CDR3 region has the DNA TGTGCCAGCAGCTTATACGGGTTTGGCTACACCTTC. Translated, it gives CASSLYGFGYTF.

The chain employs TRBV18 and TRBJ2-5, with D possibly TRBD2 on 6 matching bases. The CDR3 loop spans 18 amino acids. V was cut by 2 bases and J by 2 bases, with 21 bases left in between. CDR1 is KGHSH and CDR2 is LQKENI in the germline V gene. CDR3 protein: CASSPGWLATEGQETQYF. The CDR3 DNA reads TGTGCCAGCTCACCAGGGTGGCTAGCGACGGAGGGACAAGAGACCCAGTACTTC.

This chain uses TRBV7-6 with TRBJ1-5; D remains ambiguous. V gave up 1 base and J gave up 4 bases, with 11 bases separating them. This CDR3 is 15 amino acids long. CDR1 is SGHVS, CDR2 FNYEAQ, per germline. The DNA of the CDR3 is TGTGCCAGCAGCTTAGGGGCTACAAGAAATCAGCCCCAGCATTTT. It is translated as CASSLGATRNQPQHF. Variable domain in full (rest from reference TRBV7-6 and TRBJ1-5): GAGVSQSPRYKVTKRGQDVALRCDPISGHVSLYWYRQALGQGPEFLTYFNYEAQQDKSGLPNDRFSAERPEGSISTLTIQRTEQRDSAMYRCASSLGATRNQPQHFGDGTRLSIL.

The genes are TRBV6-2 or TRBV6-3 and TRBJ1-1; D unresolved. Looked up from germline, CDR1 is MNHEY and CDR2 is SVGEGT. The CDR3 length is 14 residues. V was shortened by 6 bases and J by 0 bases, with 11 bases between the two germline ends. This CDR3 is CASSDPLLNTEAFF. Written as DNA, the CDR3 is TGTGCCAGCAGCGACCCCCTCTTGAACACTGAAGCTTTCTTT.

V is TRBV3-1 (or the pseudogene TRBV3-2) and J is TRBJ2-5; no clear D. The CDR3 covers 17 residues. Per germline, CDR1 LGHDT and CDR2 YNNKEL (reference sequence). With 2 bases removed from V and 5 bases from J, the gap between germline ends came to 21 bases. CDR3 amino acids: CASSQYAQSHRPETQYF. Here the CDR3 DNA reads TGTGCCAGCAGCCAATATGCGCAGTCCCACCGGCCGGAGACCCAGTACTTC.

The chain carries TRBV19 and TRBJ1-5; no clear D. This CDR3 has 13 amino acids. Trimming removed 3 bases from V and 3 bases from J, with 6 bases in between. Germline assignment: CDR1 LNHDA and CDR2 SQIVND (reference sequence). The CDR3 nucleotides are TGTGCCAGTAGTATGGGTATCAATCAGCCCCAGCATTTT. Its protein product is CASSMGINQPQHF.

This clone was seen more than once but under ten times. The CDR3 spells CASSPYWEGGWYGYTF. CDR3 DNA: TGTGCCAGCAGCCCCTACTGGGAAGGGGGCTGGTATGGCTACACCTTC. The chain joins TRBV14 to TRBJ1-2, with 7 nucleotides matching TRBD1. CDR3 length: 16 residues. CDR1 SGHDN and CDR2 FVKESK come from the germline V gene. V lost 4 bases and J lost 5; bases outside the gene matches: 13. The variable domain in full, completed from reference TRBV14 and TRBJ1-2, reads EAGVTQFPSHSVIEKGQTVTLRCDPISGHDNLYWYRRVMGKEIKFLLHFVKESKQDESGMPNNRFLAERTGGTYSTLKVQPAELEDSGVYFCASSPYWEGGWYGYTFGSGTRLTVV.

The chain couples TRBV4-1 to TRBJ2-7, with 8 positions matching TRBD2. Germline lookup yields CDR1 MGHRA and CDR2 YSYEKL. Trimming cost V 0 bases and J 3 bases; bases outside gene matches: 7. The CDR3 spans 16 residues. The CDR3 is CASSQDSSRGVYEQYF. The CDR3 coding sequence is TGCGCCAGCAGCCAAGATAGCTCGCGGGGGGTCTACGAGCAGTACTTC.

V gene TRBV11-2 combines with J gene TRBJ2-1, with D unclear. From germline, CDR1 is SGHAT and CDR2 FQNNGV. Trimming left V 0 bases short and J 0 bases short, with 12 bases between. CDR3 length: 17 residues. The CDR3 here is CASSLEASFSSYNEQFF. Written as DNA, the CDR3 is TGTGCCAGCAGCTTAGAGGCCAGCTTTAGCTCCTACAATGAGCAGTTCTTC.

V usage is TRBV27 and J usage is TRBJ2-1; 9 nucleotides line up with TRBD2. CDR1 is MNHEY and CDR2 is SMNVEV in the germline V gene (reference sequence). The CDR3 is made up of 13 amino acids. V lost 6 bases, J lost 5 bases, and 2 bases stayed unmatched. This CDR3 reads CASRRLADNEQFF. Written as DNA, the CDR3 is TGTGCCAGCAGGCGACTAGCGGACAATGAGCAGTTCTTC.

The chain uses TRBV2 and TRBJ2-5; 10 bases match TRBD2. V was pared by 4 bases and J by 0 bases, with 2 bases of the junction left unmatched. Germline values: CDR1 SNHLY, CDR2 FYNNEI. The CDR3 spans 15 residues. This CDR3 is CASSASGGYQETQYF. CDR3 nucleotide sequence: TGTGCCAGCAGTGCTAGCGGGGGCTACCAAGAGACCCAGTACTTC.

This sequence joins TRBV2 and TRBJ2-7, with D uncertain. Trimming took 1 base from V and 2 from J, leaving 3 bases between them. The CDR3 contains 12 residues. CDR1 and CDR2 (germline): SNHLY, FYNNEI. The CDR3 loop reads CASSEGPYEQYF. The CDR3 DNA follows: TGTGCCAGCAGTGAAGGACCCTACGAGCAGTACTTC. The complete variable domain, with remaining parts taken from reference TRBV2 and TRBJ2-7, reads EPEVTQTPSHQVTQMGQEVILRCVPISNHLYFYWYRQILGQKVEFLVSFYNNEISEKSEIFDDQFSVERPDGSNFTLKIRSTKLEDSAMYFCASSEGPYEQYFGPGTRLTVT.

This clone was detected a few times. Distinct nucleotide sequences in the sample also encode this CDR3. V is TRBV12-3 or TRBV12-4 and J is TRBJ1-5; 8 bases map to TRBD1. V lost 8 bases to trimming and J lost 5 bases; unmatched junction nucleotides: 5. This CDR3 is 13 amino acids long. As DNA, the CDR3 is TGTGCCAGCCGAGGACAGGGCGATCAGCCCCAGCATTTT. It is translated as CASRGQGDQPQHF.

The V gene is TRBV14, the J gene TRBJ2-5; a weak D match, TRBD2 (5 bases). Germline assignment: CDR1 SGHDN and CDR2 FVKESK. The CDR3 runs 13 residues. The V gene lost 3 bases and the J gene lost 9 bases, with 14 bases spanning the gap. CDR3 residues: CASSQALVSAQYF. The CDR3 bases are TGTGCCAGCAGCCAGGCACTAGTATCGGCCCAGTACTTC.

V gene TRBV30 combines with J gene TRBJ2-2; D not certain. CDR1 is GTSNPN and CDR2 is SVGIG in the germline V gene (reference sequence). Trimming shortened V by 0 bases and J by 4 bases, and 9 bases separated the two germline ends. The CDR3 sequence is 14 residues long. In DNA, the CDR3 is TGTGCCTGGAGTGTCGGTCACACCACCGGGGAGCTGTTTTTT. It encodes CAWSVGHTTGELFF.

The DNA of the CDR3 is TGTGCCAGCAGCCTCCGGACAGGGCTGGGCGAGCAGTACTTC. Amino acid sequence: CASSLRTGLGEQYF. The rearrangement joins TRBV6-5 to TRBJ2-7; TRBD1 matches 8 bases. The CDR3 covers 14 residues. With 6 bases clipped from V and 6 bases from J, the junction kept 10 bases outside the gene matches. Germline loops: CDR1 MNHEY, CDR2 SVGAGI.